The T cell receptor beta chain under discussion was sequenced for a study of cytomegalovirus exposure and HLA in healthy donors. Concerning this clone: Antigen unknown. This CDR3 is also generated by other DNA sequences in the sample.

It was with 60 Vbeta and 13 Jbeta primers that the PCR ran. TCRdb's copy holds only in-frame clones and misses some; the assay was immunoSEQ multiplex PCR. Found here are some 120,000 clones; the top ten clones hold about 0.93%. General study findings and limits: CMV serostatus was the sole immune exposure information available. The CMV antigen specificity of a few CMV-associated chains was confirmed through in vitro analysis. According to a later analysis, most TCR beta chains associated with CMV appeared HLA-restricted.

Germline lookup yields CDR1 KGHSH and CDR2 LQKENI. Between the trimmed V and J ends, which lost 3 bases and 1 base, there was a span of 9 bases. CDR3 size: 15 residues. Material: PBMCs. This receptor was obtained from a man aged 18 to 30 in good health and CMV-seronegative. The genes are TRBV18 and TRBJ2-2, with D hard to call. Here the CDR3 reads CASSPLLLNTGELFF. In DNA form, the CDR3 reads TGTGCCAGCTCACCCCTGTTATTGAACACCGGGGAGCTGTTTTTT.